This TCR beta chain was captured by sequencing in a study of blood T cell repertoires in COVID-19 (dated by TCRdb to 2018 to 2021). Looking at the study overall: Samples from collaborators originated in the United States, Italy and Spain and spanned both the acute and convalescent phases of COVID-19. The prospective study material was composed of cDNA or gDNA derived from T cells, B-cell-depleted T cells, or PBMCs. Sample metadata almost always included a de-identified subject ID, COVID-19 status, age in years and sex. The repertoires were released in a freely available public database intended as a resource for research on the immune response to SARS-CoV-2. The samples were drawn from two sources: the first 160 participants of the ongoing ImmuneRACE study, and fewer than 1,500 subjects contributed by 6 global collaborators. The dataset comprised deeply sampled blood TCRbeta repertoires from subjects exposed to, actively infected with, or recovered from COVID-19. Where available, HLA class I and class II types were taken from metadata supplied by the sample provider and were not determined by assay-based typing. General study outcomes and caveats: The amount of clinical and demographic metadata varied by source and participant and was provided uncurated.

Trimming removed 5 bases from V and 2 bases from J, leaving 12 bases between the germline ends. From the cysteine through the phenylalanine, the CDR3 covers 14 amino acids. Of all the DNA, just the CDR3 is kept, 42 bases in frame from base 1. CDR1 is given as SGHRS and CDR2 as YFSETQ, both from the germline V gene. One collaborating source in Seattle enrolled patients while the patients were actively infected and followed the patients over time throughout the course of disease. Whole blood was collected in K2EDTA tubes by collaborating institutions according to the institutions' own protocols. For TCRbeta analysis, collaborator samples were shipped as frozen whole blood, as isolated PBMCs, or as DNA extracted from either sample type. TCRbeta CDR3 regions were amplified from genomic DNA by means of the immunoSEQ Assay, a bias-controlled multiplex PCR. The original pipeline was this. The number of nucleated cells in each sample was estimated from the amplification of reference gene primers within the assay. To quantify the absolute abundance of each unique TCRbeta CDR3 rearrangement, sequence reads were collapsed and filtered. Productive Simpson clonality was computed per sample as the square root of Simpson's diversity index over productive rearrangements. The source is immuneACCESS, and TCRdb retained only in-frame sequences with V and J called. Part of the clones is not carried over; for the studies checked, unresolved V genes explain less than half of this, and the remainder is unexplained. Clone size and the V and J calls come from that table; the DNA yielded D and trimming. In this sample the table shows 220,000 or so clones, 85% to 90% of which occur a single time. Jointly, the top ten make up 10% of the sample.

With regard to this clone: Its cognate antigen has yet to be identified. Nothing much larger sits one base from this clone, and base qualities are not available.

This TCR was sampled from a woman aged 45-59 years with COVID-19, enrolled during active disease. In this chain, TRBV5-1 is recombined with TRBJ2-3; the D gene lacks a confident call. Sample: peripheral blood. The CDR3 in this case is CASSSLIYTDTQYF. The DNA reads TGCGCCAGCAGTAGCCTCATTTACACAGATACGCAGTATTTT.